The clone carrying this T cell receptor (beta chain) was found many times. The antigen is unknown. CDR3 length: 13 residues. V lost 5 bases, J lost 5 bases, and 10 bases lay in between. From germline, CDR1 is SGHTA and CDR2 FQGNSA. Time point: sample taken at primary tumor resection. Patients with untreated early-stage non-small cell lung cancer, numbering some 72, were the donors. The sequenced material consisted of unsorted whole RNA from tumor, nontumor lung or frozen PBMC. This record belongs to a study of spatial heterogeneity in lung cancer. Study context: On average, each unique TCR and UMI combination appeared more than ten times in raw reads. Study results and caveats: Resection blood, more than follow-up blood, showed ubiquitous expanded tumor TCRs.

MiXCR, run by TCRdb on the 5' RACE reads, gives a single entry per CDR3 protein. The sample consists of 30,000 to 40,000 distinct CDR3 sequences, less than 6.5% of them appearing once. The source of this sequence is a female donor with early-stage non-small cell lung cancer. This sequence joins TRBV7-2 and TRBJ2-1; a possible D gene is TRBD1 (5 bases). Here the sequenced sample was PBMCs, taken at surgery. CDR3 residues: CASSIGQDNEQFF. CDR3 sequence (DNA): TGTGCCAGCAGCATAGGACAAGACAATGAGCAGTTCTTC.